Below, 16 T cell receptor beta chains from the same sample are listed, as sequenced in a study of shared clonotypes between healthy human individuals. The assay was immunoSEQ multiplex PCR, and TCRdb's table has in-frame clones only and misses some. The repertoire includes around 240,000 clones, 60% to 80% of them detected once, and around 10% sits in the top ten. The sample taken for sequencing was memory CD4+ T cells sorted from blood. Subset noted: CD45RA-negative fraction. The receptors were gathered from a man aged 30 to 39 in good health.

The rearrangement joins TRBV5-6 to TRBJ2-2; 9 bases agree with TRBD1. The CDR3 has 18 residues. The germline V gene has CDR1 SGHDT and CDR2 YYEEEE. V lost 0 bases, J lost 1 base, and 7 bases stayed unmatched. The CDR3 protein is CASSLALGTGLNTGELFF. In DNA, the CDR3 is TGTGCCAGCAGCTTGGCACTGGGGACAGGGTTGAACACCGGGGAGCTGTTTTTT.

The V gene is TRBV29-1, the J gene TRBJ1-3; unclear D gene. Deletions cut 4 bases from V and 9 bases from J, with 13 bases between. The CDR3 spans 12 residues. Germline CDR1 SQVTM, CDR2 ANQGSEA. The CDR3 DNA follows: TGCAGCGTTGCAGAAGGATGGGGCACCATATATTTT. Encoded protein: CSVAEGWGTIYF. Drawing the rest from reference TRBV29-1 and TRBJ1-3, the complete variable domain is SAVISQKPSRDICQRGTSLTIQCQVDSQVTMMFWYRQQPGQSLTLIATANQGSEATYESGFVIDKFPISRPNLTFSTLTVSNMSPEDSSIYLCSVAEGWGTIYFGEGSWLTVV.

This clone has only one observation. The gene calls are TRBV7-7 and TRBJ1-4; 9 bases align to TRBD1. Unmatched junction bases numbered 9, after V lost 8 bases and J lost 5 bases. This CDR3 is built from 15 residues. Germline assignment: CDR1 SSHAT and CDR2 FNYEAQ (reference sequence). The CDR3 loop is CASAKGTGLNEKLFF. Written as DNA, the CDR3 is TGTGCCAGCGCTAAGGGGACAGGGCTGAATGAAAAACTGTTTTTT.

This clone was recorded once. The rearrangement uses TRBV9 and TRBJ2-5; D may be TRBD2 (5 bases). V gave up 2 bases and J gave up 2 bases, with 10 bases separating them. CDR1 and CDR2 (germline): SGDLS, YYNGEE. The CDR3 consists of 14 residues. In nucleotides, the CDR3 is TGTGCCAGCAGCGTTGGTGCGGGTCAAGAGACCCAGTACTTC. Its protein product is CASSVGAGQETQYF.

This clone occurred a few times. The chain employs TRBV28 and TRBJ1-5, with 9 bases that match TRBD1. Looked up from germline, CDR1 is MDHEN and CDR2 is SYDVKM. The CDR3 has 15 residues. V trimming: 5 bases; J trimming: 6 bases; junction bases outside the gene matches: 8. CDR3 protein: CASSPLQGAVQPQHF. DNA of the CDR3: TGTGCCAGCAGTCCCTTACAGGGGGCGGTTCAGCCCCAGCATTTT.

The chain couples TRBV5-4 to TRBJ2-7; D unclear. The CDR3 covers 14 residues. V lost 4 bases and J 3 bases, leaving 14 bases between the germline ends. Germline assignment: CDR1 SGHNT and CDR2 YYREEE (reference sequence). CDR3 region: CASSPTVADYEQYF. The CDR3 DNA sequence: TGTGCCAGCAGCCCGACGGTGGCCGACTACGAGCAGTACTTC.

The CDR3 loop reads CSGSGSYEQFF. The CDR3 nucleotides are TGCAGTGGTAGCGGGAGCTATGAGCAGTTCTTC. The chain has TRBV20-1 and TRBJ2-1; TRBD2 matches 9 bases. Germline assignment: CDR1 DFQATT and CDR2 SNEGSKA (reference sequence). V lost 7 bases, J lost 8 bases, and 3 bases stayed unmatched. The CDR3 has 11 amino acids.

V usage is TRBV30 and J usage is TRBJ2-3; D may correspond to TRBD1 or TRBD2 (5 bases each). The CDR3 spans 11 residues. V was cut by 8 bases and J by 6 bases, with 12 bases left in between. CDR1 is GTSNPN and CDR2 is SVGIG in the germline V gene (reference sequence). CDR3 region: CAKKWGDTQYF. CDR3 bases: TGTGCCAAGAAATGGGGGGATACGCAGTATTTT.

This sequence joins TRBV20-1 and TRBJ1-1; D gene uncertain. Per germline, CDR1 DFQATT and CDR2 SNEGSKA (reference sequence). Trimming stripped 3 bases from V and 4 bases from J, with 6 bases between. The CDR3 totals 11 residues. This CDR3 is CSASRITEAFF. The CDR3 DNA sequence: TGCAGTGCTAGCCGTATCACTGAAGCTTTCTTT.

This clone occurred a few times. The chain carries TRBV7-8 and TRBJ2-3; D assignment may be TRBD1 or TRBD2 (5 bases each). The CDR3 is 15 residues long. Between the trimmed V and J ends, which lost 7 bases and 2 bases, there was a span of 16 bases. Germline CDR1 reads SGHVS; CDR2 reads FQNEAQ. CDR3: CASTYDSGSTDTQYF. The CDR3 DNA follows: TGTGCCAGCACATACGACAGCGGATCCACAGATACGCAGTATTTT. Variable domain in full (rest from reference TRBV7-8 and TRBJ2-3): GAGVSQSPRYKVAKRGQDVALRCDPISGHVSLFWYQQALGQGPEFLTYFQNEAQLDKSGLPSDRFFAERPEGSVSTLKIQRTQQEDSAVYLCASTYDSGSTDTQYFGPGTRLTVL.

This clone was observed a single time. DNA of the CDR3: TGTGCCAGCAGAGCAACAGGGTCGAGCTCCTACGAGCAGTACTTC. Translation gives CASRATGSSSYEQYF. V usage is TRBV6-6 and J usage is TRBJ2-7; maybe TRBD1 (6 bases). With 6 bases removed from V and 0 bases from J, the gap between germline ends came to 15 bases. The germline V gene encodes CDR1 MNHNY and CDR2 SVGAGI (reference sequence). The CDR3 has 15 amino acids.

This clone appeared a few times. V is TRBV7-7 and J is TRBJ2-1; TRBD2 agrees at 7 bases. This CDR3 contains 15 residues. V lost 0 bases and J lost 3; bases outside the gene matches: 2. The germline gives CDR1 SSHAT, CDR2 FNYEAQ (reference sequence). CDR3 sequence: CASSLAGGHYNEQFF. For the CDR3, the DNA is TGTGCCAGCAGCTTAGCGGGAGGGCACTACAATGAGCAGTTCTTC.

The chain combines TRBV2 with TRBJ1-5; TRBD1 agrees at 12 bases. CDR1 is SNHLY and CDR2 is FYNNEI in the germline V gene. This CDR3 comprises 17 residues. V shed 4 bases, J shed 7 bases, and the junction held 11 bases outside the gene matches. The DNA for the CDR3 is TGTGCCAGCAGTGCGTTCTTCACCGGGACAGGGGGCCAGCCCCAGCATTTT. It yields the protein CASSAFFTGTGGQPQHF.

J is TRBJ1-4 and V is TRBV7-9, with D possibly being TRBD1 (5 bases). Per germline, CDR1 SEHNR and CDR2 FQNEAQ (reference sequence). V lost 5 bases, J lost 6 bases, and 13 bases lay in between. The CDR3 spans 14 residues. The CDR3 loop reads CASSPAGRDEKLFF. Written as DNA, the CDR3 is TGTGCCAGCAGCCCAGCGGGGCGGGATGAAAAACTGTTTTTT.

The rearrangement links TRBV5-4 to TRBJ2-7, with 8 nucleotides matching TRBD1. The CDR3 sequence is 15 residues long. From germline, CDR1 is SGHNT and CDR2 YYREEE (reference sequence). V trimming: 1 base; J trimming: 2 bases; junction bases outside the gene matches: 5. The CDR3, as DNA: TGTGCCAGCAGCTTGCAGGGGGCGACAACCTACGAGCAGTACTTC. Residues: CASSLQGATTYEQYF.

In DNA, the CDR3 is TGTGCCAGCAGCTATGGACAGGGGGTATATGGGGCCAACGTCCTGACTTTC. It is translated as CASSYGQGVYGANVLTF. V usage is TRBV27 and J usage is TRBJ2-6, with 10 bases that match TRBD1. The length of the CDR3 is 17 residues. Germline CDR1 is MNHEY and CDR2 is SMNVEV (reference sequence). V was pared by 6 bases and J by 3 bases, with 8 bases of the junction left unmatched.